This T cell receptor (beta chain) was documented in a study of blood T cells in healthy people across ages. Broader study findings: More naive CD4+ cells and higher diversity marked long-lived donors relative to aged donors.

Drawing of peripheral blood yielded 7.5 to 10 milliliters from each donor. The use of a sample-barcoded 5' primer and a J-beta primer mix characterized a second PCR of 7 to 11 cycles. Every cDNA molecule bore a tag from a template-switch adaptor containing 12 random nucleotides. Sequencing of every sample gave 2.5 million or more CDR3-containing paired-end reads. Via MiXCR, TCRdb re-called the 5' RACE reads, giving one row per CDR3 protein. Of fewer than 700,000 distinct CDR3 sequences in the sample, 40% to 45% were seen once. With respect to this clonotype: Its antigen is not identified.

This clonotype originated in a man at least 80 years old in good health. Sequencing was carried out using blood.

CDR3 residues: CASRPQGLLGETQYF. Here the CDR3 DNA reads TGTGCCAGCAGACCACAGGGTTTACTTGGGGAGACCCAGTACTTC. This chain joins TRBV6-2 or TRBV6-3 and TRBJ2-5, with a weak D call TRBD1 (6 bases). Trimming pared 6 bases from V and 5 bases from J, leaving 19 bases between. CDR1 and CDR2 (germline): MNHEY, SVGEGT. This CDR3 region has 15 residues.